The 20 T cell receptor beta chains given below trace back to one sample, sequenced in a study of CD8 T cells in ankylosing spondylitis. No antigen has been identified for these receptors. Overall study results and limits: The study identified a TCR beta motif of seven or eight highly homologous variants that appeared characteristic of ankylosing spondylitis blood.

TCRdb re-called the 5' RACE reads through MiXCR, storing one row per CDR3 protein. The sample holds over 600,000 distinct CDR3 sequences; 15% to 20% are singletons and the top ten take under 20%. The specimen sequenced was blood, either unsorted or a sorted T cell fraction (not recorded which). The receptors were sampled from a male donor with ankylosing spondylitis.

The sample holds a few counts of this clonotype. V gene TRBV6-2 or TRBV6-3 combines with J gene TRBJ2-3, with TRBD2 identical over 9 bases. V was pared by 6 bases and J by 0 bases, with 10 bases of the junction left unmatched. Germline assignment: CDR1 MNHEY and CDR2 SVGEGT. This CDR3 is 17 amino acids long. CDR3 sequence: CASRPSGRQLSTDTQYF. As DNA, the CDR3 is TGTGCCAGCAGGCCCAGCGGGAGGCAACTTAGCACAGATACGCAGTATTTT.

CDR3 nucleotide sequence: TGTGCCAGCAGCTTAGCCCCGACAGGGCTAAAGGCCAATTCACCCCTCCACTTT. This translates into CASSLAPTGLKANSPLHF. This sequence joins TRBV7-8 and TRBJ1-6; TRBD1 aligns across 7 bases. The CDR3 runs 18 residues. Germline-derived CDR1 and CDR2 are SGHVS and FQNEAQ. J was trimmed by 7 bases and V by 0 bases; bases with no gene match: 12.

The chain is built from TRBV7-9 and TRBJ2-5; perhaps D is TRBD1 or TRBD2 (5 bases each). With 4 bases removed from V and 4 bases from J, the gap between germline ends came to 16 bases. Per the germline V gene, CDR1 is SEHNR and CDR2 is FQNEAQ (reference sequence). The CDR3 length is 15 residues. The CDR3 DNA follows: TGTGCCAGCAGCTCAATCTGGGGGTCAAGAGAGACCCAGTACTTC. This encodes CASSSIWGSRETQYF.

This clonotype was seen more than once but under ten times. J is TRBJ2-1 and V is TRBV12-3 or TRBV12-4; 9 bases align to TRBD1. There are 14 residues in the CDR3. The V gene end was trimmed by 6 bases and the J gene end by 8 bases; junction bases not matched to a gene: 8. The CDR3 reads CASSPGQGFHEQFF. The CDR3 DNA is TGTGCCAGCAGCCCGGGACAGGGTTTCCATGAGCAGTTCTTC.

This clonotype was detected once. V and J are TRBV20-1 and TRBJ1-6; 9 nucleotides match TRBD1. Unmatched junction bases numbered 1, after V lost 2 bases and J lost 5 bases. The germline CDR1 and CDR2 sequences are DFQATT and SNEGSKA (reference sequence). The CDR3 spans 14 residues. The CDR3 region is CSARRQGDNSPLHF. CDR3 DNA sequence: TGCAGTGCTAGAAGACAGGGGGATAATTCACCCCTCCACTTT.

The chain couples TRBV10-2 to TRBJ2-1, with TRBD2 matching over 9 bases. The CDR3 covers 16 residues. CDR1 WSHSY and CDR2 SAAADI come from the germline V gene. V shed 6 bases, J shed 7 bases, and the junction held 13 bases outside the gene matches. The CDR3 is CASSPRGGGVWNEQFF. The CDR3 DNA is TGCGCCAGCAGCCCAAGGGGCGGGGGGGTCTGGAATGAGCAGTTCTTC.

This clonotype has a handful of counts. J is TRBJ1-5 and V is TRBV6-5; D remains ambiguous. The CDR3 totals 14 residues. Trimming took off 2 bases at V and 1 base at J, with 6 bases between the two ends. Germline CDR1 is MNHEY and CDR2 is SVGAGI. CDR3 nucleotide sequence: TGTGCCAGCAGTTACAAGGGCAGCAATCAGCCCCAGCATTTT. As protein: CASSYKGSNQPQHF.

This clonotype has at least ten counts. V gene TRBV5-1 combines with J gene TRBJ2-2, with a possible D match to TRBD2 (5 bases). V was clipped by 2 bases and J by 1 base, with 9 bases between them. The CDR3 covers 15 residues. Germline assignment: CDR1 SGHRS and CDR2 YFSETQ. The CDR3 sequence is CASSFLAVNTGELFF. CDR3 in DNA: TGCGCCAGCAGCTTCCTAGCAGTGAACACCGGGGAGCTGTTTTTT.

The V call is TRBV6-5, the J call TRBJ2-7, with 7 nucleotides matching TRBD1. The germline gives CDR1 MNHEY, CDR2 SVGAGI. The CDR3 consists of 14 residues. V lost 0 bases and J lost 3; bases outside the gene matches: 2. The CDR3 loop reads CASSYSAGGYEQYF. In DNA form, the CDR3 reads TGTGCCAGCAGTTACTCAGCAGGGGGCTACGAGCAGTACTTC.

This clonotype turned up a few times. The chain is built from TRBV11-2 and TRBJ1-1; D is unresolved. CDR3 size: 15 residues. Trimming took off 1 base at V and 3 bases at J, with 12 bases between the two ends. Germline V CDR1 and CDR2: SGHAT, FQNNGV. DNA of the CDR3: TGTGCCAGCAGCTTAGGGCAGTTCGCGGACACTGAAGCTTTCTTT. Encoded protein: CASSLGQFADTEAFF.

V and J are TRBV28 and TRBJ2-7; TRBD1 matches at 10 bases. Per the germline V gene, CDR1 is MDHEN and CDR2 is SYDVKM. CDR3 length: 12 residues. Trimming took 7 bases from V and 7 from J; bases not matched to a gene: 4. CDR3 coding DNA: TGTGCCAGCACCCGGACAGGGGGAGAGCAGTACTTC. Amino acid sequence: CASTRTGGEQYF.

This clonotype was seen many times. V is TRBV6-4 and J is TRBJ2-3; 10 bases map to TRBD2. Germline CDR1 reads MRHNA; CDR2 reads SNTAGT. The CDR3 is made up of 15 amino acids. Unmatched junction bases numbered 4, after V lost 3 bases and J lost 4 bases. CDR3 DNA: TGTGCCAGCAGTGAAAAAGCGGGGGGGGCAGATACGCAGTATTTT. It yields the protein CASSEKAGGADTQYF.

In its sample, this clonotype was seen a few times. The chain recombines TRBV4-1 with TRBJ2-1, with D maybe TRBD1 (5 bases). CDR1 and CDR2 (germline): MGHRA, YSYEKL. With 0 bases removed from V and 9 bases from J, the gap between germline ends came to 9 bases. The CDR3 length is 13 residues. The CDR3 DNA is TGCGCCAGCAGCCAAGATGGGGCAGGTGAGCAGTTCTTC. Its translation: CASSQDGAGEQFF.

The chain employs TRBV2 and TRBJ1-1; D is uncertain. V lost 11 bases and J 1 base, leaving 17 bases between the germline ends. The CDR3 runs 14 residues. The germline V gene has CDR1 SNHLY and CDR2 FYNNEI. CDR3 nucleotides: TGTGCCGTGACGGGTGGGTTCGGGAACACTGAAGCTTTCTTT. This gives the protein CAVTGGFGNTEAFF.

V gene TRBV7-2 combines with J gene TRBJ2-2; 10 bases are a match to TRBD2. The CDR3 has 14 residues. The germline gives CDR1 SGHTA, CDR2 FQGNSA. The V gene end was trimmed by 4 bases and the J gene end by 8 bases; junction bases not matched to a gene: 4. DNA for the CDR3: TGTGCCAGCAGCTCACTAGCGGGGAAGGGGGAGCTGTTTTTT. Translated: CASSSLAGKGELFF.

This clonotype was seen only a few times. CDR3 sequence reads: CASGEPGPSSYEQYF. In nucleotides, the CDR3 is TGCGCCAGCGGGGAACCGGGTCCCAGCTCCTACGAGCAGTACTTC. The chain joins TRBV10-2 to TRBJ2-7; the D is unclear. Between the trimmed V and J ends, which lost 8 bases and 0 bases, there was a span of 17 bases. In germline, CDR1 is WSHSY, CDR2 SAAADI. This CDR3 contains 15 residues.

The genes are TRBV12-3 or TRBV12-4 and TRBJ2-5; TRBD2 agrees at 13 bases. The CDR3 spans 17 residues. J lost 2 bases, V lost 5 bases, and 8 bases had no gene match. In DNA form, the CDR3 reads TGTGCCAGCAGTCGCGGACTAGCGGGAGACCTTCAAGAGACCCAGTACTTC. This codes for CASSRGLAGDLQETQYF.

This clonotype was recorded only once. V is TRBV4-3 and J is TRBJ1-2; 9 bases match TRBD1. With V trimmed by 5 bases and J by 8 bases, 9 bases remained unmatched. The CDR3 spans 14 residues. Germline CDR1 is LGHNA and CDR2 is YSLEER. The CDR3, as DNA: TGCGCCAGCAGCGACACAGGGGGCGCGTCCGGCTACACCTTC. Amino acids: CASSDTGGASGYTF.

This clonotype appeared a few times. The J gene is TRBJ2-3, the V gene TRBV28, with TRBD2 identical over 8 bases. The germline CDR1 and CDR2 sequences are MDHEN and SYDVKM. The CDR3 runs 15 residues. Trimming at V came to 2 bases and at J to 4 bases, leaving 5 bases not matched to a gene. CDR3 sequence reads: CASSLPLAGPDTQYF. Written as DNA, the CDR3 is TGTGCCAGCAGTTTACCCTTAGCGGGACCAGATACGCAGTATTTT.

Ten or more counts support this clonotype. The chain uses TRBV29-1 and TRBJ2-1, with 8 bases identical to TRBD2. The CDR3 covers 14 residues. Germline assignment: CDR1 SQVTM and CDR2 ANQGSEA. V shed 3 bases, J shed 9 bases, and the junction held 10 bases outside the gene matches. The DNA of the CDR3 is TGCAGCGTTGATGTTCGGGAGGGCCCTTCTGAGCAGTTCTTC. Protein: CSVDVREGPSEQFF.